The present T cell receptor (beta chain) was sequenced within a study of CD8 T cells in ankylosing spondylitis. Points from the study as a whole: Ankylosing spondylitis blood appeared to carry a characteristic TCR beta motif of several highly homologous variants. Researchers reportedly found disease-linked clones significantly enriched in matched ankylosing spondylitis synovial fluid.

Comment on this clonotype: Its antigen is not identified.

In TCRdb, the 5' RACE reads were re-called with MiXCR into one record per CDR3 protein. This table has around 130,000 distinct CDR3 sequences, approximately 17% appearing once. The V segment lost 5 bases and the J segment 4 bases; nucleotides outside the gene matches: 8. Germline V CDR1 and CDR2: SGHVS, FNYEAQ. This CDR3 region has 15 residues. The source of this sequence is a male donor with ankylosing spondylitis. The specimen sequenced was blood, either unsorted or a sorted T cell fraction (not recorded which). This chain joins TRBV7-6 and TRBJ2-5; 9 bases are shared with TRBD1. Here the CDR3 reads CASSQRQGVGETQYF. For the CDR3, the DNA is TGTGCCAGCAGCCAACGACAGGGGGTAGGAGAGACCCAGTACTTC. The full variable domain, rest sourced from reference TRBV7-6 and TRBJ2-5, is GAGVSQSPRYKVTKRGQDVALRCDPISGHVSLYWYRQALGQGPEFLTYFNYEAQQDKSGLPNDRFSAERPEGSISTLTIQRTEQRDSAMYRCASSQRQGVGETQYFGPGTRLLVL.